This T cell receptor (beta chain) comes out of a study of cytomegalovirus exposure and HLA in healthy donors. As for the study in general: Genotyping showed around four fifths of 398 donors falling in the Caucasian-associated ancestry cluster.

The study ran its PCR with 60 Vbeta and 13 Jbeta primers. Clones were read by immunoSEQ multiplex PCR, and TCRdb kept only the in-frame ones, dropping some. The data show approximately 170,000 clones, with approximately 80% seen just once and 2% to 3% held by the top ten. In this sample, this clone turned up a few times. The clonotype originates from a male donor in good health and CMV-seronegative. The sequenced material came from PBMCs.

CDR3: CASSSGGQGPSPLHF. DNA for the CDR3: TGTGCCAGCAGCTCGGGGGGACAGGGTCCTTCACCCCTCCACTTT. V usage is TRBV5-4 and J usage is TRBJ1-6; 9 positions agree with TRBD1. CDR3 length: 15 residues. V was pared by 3 bases and J by 9 bases, with 7 bases of the junction left unmatched. Per germline, CDR1 SGHNT and CDR2 YYREEE (reference sequence).